This TCR beta chain was observed in a study of OX40 agonist ivuxolimab in advanced cancers. With respect to the entire study: Ivuxolimab, which targeted the costimulatory receptor OX40 (CD134), was an agonistic, fully human IgG2 monoclonal antibody. Of the approximately 54 patients in dose escalation, about 20 had hepatocellular carcinoma, some 15 had melanoma, 9 had renal cell carcinoma and 9 had head and neck cancer. Patients were allowed to have had prior anti-PD-1, anti-PD-L1 or anti-CTLA-4 therapy, and around 37% of the dose-escalation patients had previously received checkpoint inhibitors. Peripheral TCRbeta sequencing aimed to test whether ivuxolimab altered TCR sequence diversity and caused clonal T-cell expansion. Three dose-escalation patients achieved partial responses, one with hepatocellular carcinoma and two with cutaneous melanoma. The paper covers the monotherapy dose-escalation part of the phase I ivuxolimab trial, which included N of about 50 patients. In the dose-escalation cohort, around four fifths of patients were male, and the mean age was approximately 60 years, with a range of about 23 to 90. Intravenous ivuxolimab was administered to patients every 2 weeks at six dose levels: 0.01, 0.1, 0.3, 1.5, 3 and 10 mg/kg.

The germline V gene yields KGHSH for CDR1 and LQKENI for CDR2. Relative to germline, V is missing 0 bases and J is missing 2 bases, with 0 bases of the junction outside any gene match. The CDR3 runs 14 amino acids, cysteine and phenylalanine included. Only the CDR3 DNA stays, 42 bases, in frame from base 1. Genomic DNA was extracted from sorted cells for sequencing of the TCRbeta CDR3 region. The immunoSEQ Assay was used for sequencing of TCRbeta CDR3 regions. In its TCRdb copy, this immuneACCESS table keeps in-frame sequences only and misses some clones. Where compared with another copy, unresolved V genes explain less than half of these, and the others have no known cause. In this sample the table shows some 80,000 clones, around 86% of which occur a single time. The ten most abundant clones make up roughly 2.1% of the sample. Patients with a history of autoimmune disease or receiving systemic immunosuppression were excluded from the trial. Peripheral blood for TCR sequencing was collected from all dose cohorts at baseline, on cycle 4 day 1, and on cycle 7 day 1. Samples came from an open-label, multicenter, first-in-human phase I dose-escalation trial of ivuxolimab. The trial enrolled adults with locally advanced or metastatic head and neck squamous cell, hepatocellular, melanoma or renal cell carcinoma. Before TCR sequencing, CD4+ T cells and CD8+ T cells from peripheral blood were sorted into separate populations.

Turning to this clone: Its target antigen remains unknown. No quality values exist for individual bases; no much larger clone is one base distant.

Paper-wide results and their limitations: At doses from 0.1 to 3.0 mg/kg, clonal expansion was seen in both CD4+ and CD8+ blood T cells between baseline and week 6. Which antigens the clonally expanded peripheral T cells were specific for was not determined. On average, CD8+ T cells showed more expanded clones than CD4+ T cells after ivuxolimab. In the 0.1-3.0 mg/kg groups, partial responders were among the patients with the lowest normalized peripheral clonal expansion, particularly in CD8+ T cells. Low levels of normalized T-cell clonal expansion were also shown by some nonresponding patients.

The clonotype comes from an adult with an advanced solid tumor such as melanoma, head and neck, liver or kidney cancer. Sequences were derived from CD4+ or CD8+ T cells sorted from blood, sampled in a trial of the OX40 agonist ivuxolimab. The sequence links TRBV18 to TRBJ1-2, with 7 middle bases fitting TRBD1. The CDR3 in this case is CASSPPDRNYGYTF. The sequenced DNA: TGTGCCAGCTCACCACCGGACAGGAACTATGGCTACACCTTC.